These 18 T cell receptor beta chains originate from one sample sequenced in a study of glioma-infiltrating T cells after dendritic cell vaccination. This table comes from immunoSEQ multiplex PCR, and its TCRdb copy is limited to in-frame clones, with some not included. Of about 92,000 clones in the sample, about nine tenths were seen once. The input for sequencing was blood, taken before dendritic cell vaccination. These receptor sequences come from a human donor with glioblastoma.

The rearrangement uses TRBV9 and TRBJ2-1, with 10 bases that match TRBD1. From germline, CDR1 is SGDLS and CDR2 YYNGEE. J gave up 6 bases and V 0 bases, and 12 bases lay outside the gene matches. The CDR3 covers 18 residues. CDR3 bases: TGTGCCAGCAGCGTAGCCCATAGCGGAAGGGACAGGGGCAATGAGCAGTTCTTC. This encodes CASSVAHSGRDRGNEQFF.

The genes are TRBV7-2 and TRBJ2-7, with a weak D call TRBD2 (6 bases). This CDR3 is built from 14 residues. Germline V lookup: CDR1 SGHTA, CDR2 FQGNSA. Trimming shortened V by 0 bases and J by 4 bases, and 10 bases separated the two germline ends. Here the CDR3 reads CASSLALEGYEQYF. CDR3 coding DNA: TGTGCCAGCAGCTTAGCCCTGGAGGGGTACGAGCAGTACTTC.

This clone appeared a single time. In DNA form, the CDR3 reads TGTGCCAGCAGCGGAGGGACTAGCGGGCTCTACGAGCAGTACTTC. This encodes CASSGGTSGLYEQYF. V gene TRBV11-2 combines with J gene TRBJ2-7, with TRBD2 matching 12 bases. J lost 3 bases, V lost 5 bases, and 5 bases had no gene match. The length of the CDR3 is 15 residues. The V gene's germline CDR1 is SGHAT and CDR2 FQNNGV.

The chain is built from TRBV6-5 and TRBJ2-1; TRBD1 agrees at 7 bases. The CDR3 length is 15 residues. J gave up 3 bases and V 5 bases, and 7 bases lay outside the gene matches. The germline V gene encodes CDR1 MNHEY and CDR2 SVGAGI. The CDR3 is CASSRDRANYNEQFF. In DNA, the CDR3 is TGTGCCAGCAGTAGAGACAGGGCGAACTACAATGAGCAGTTCTTC.

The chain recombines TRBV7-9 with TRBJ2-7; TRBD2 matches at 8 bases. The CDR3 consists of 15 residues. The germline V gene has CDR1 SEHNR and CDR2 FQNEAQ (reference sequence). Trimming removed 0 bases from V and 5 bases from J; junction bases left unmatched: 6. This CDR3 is CASSLASGSWDEQYF. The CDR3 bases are TGTGCCAGCAGCTTAGCGAGCGGGAGTTGGGACGAGCAGTACTTC. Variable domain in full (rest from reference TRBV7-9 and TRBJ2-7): DTGVSQNPRHKITKRGQNVTFRCDPISEHNRLYWYRQTLGQGPEFLTYFQNEAQLEKSRLLSDRFSAERPKGSFSTLEIQRTEQGDSAMYLCASSLASGSWDEQYFGPGTRLTVT.

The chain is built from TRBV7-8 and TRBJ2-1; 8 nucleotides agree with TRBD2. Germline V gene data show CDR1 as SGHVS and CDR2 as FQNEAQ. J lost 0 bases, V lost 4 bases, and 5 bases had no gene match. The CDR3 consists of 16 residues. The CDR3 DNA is TGTGCCAGCAGCTCCGTACTAGCGGCCTCCTACAATGAGCAGTTCTTC. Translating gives CASSSVLAASYNEQFF.

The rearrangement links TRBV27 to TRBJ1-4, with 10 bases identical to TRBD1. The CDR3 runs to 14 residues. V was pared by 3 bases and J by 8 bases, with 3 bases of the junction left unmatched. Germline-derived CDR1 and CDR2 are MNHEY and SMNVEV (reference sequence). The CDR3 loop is CASSLTGGREKLFF. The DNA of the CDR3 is TGTGCCAGCAGTTTGACAGGGGGCAGGGAAAAACTGTTTTTT.

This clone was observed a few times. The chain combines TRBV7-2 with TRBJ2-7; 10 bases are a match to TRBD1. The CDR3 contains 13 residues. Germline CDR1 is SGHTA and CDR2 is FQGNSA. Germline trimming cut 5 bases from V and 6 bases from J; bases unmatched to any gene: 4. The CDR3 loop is CASSPGQGSEQYF. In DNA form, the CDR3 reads TGTGCCAGCAGCCCGGGACAGGGGAGCGAGCAGTACTTC.

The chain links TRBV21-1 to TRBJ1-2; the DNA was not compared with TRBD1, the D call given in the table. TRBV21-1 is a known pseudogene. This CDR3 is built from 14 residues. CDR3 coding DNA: TGTGCCAGCAGCGCTGGGGCGCGAGACTATGGCTACACCTTC. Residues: CASSAGARDYGYTF.

The CDR3 DNA is TGTGCCAGCAGCGCTTCGGGACAGACAGGACGCACTGAAGCTTTCTTT. As protein: CASSASGQTGRTEAFF. The chain uses TRBV9 and TRBJ1-1, with 7 bases that match TRBD1. The CDR3 has 16 residues. After removal of 3 bases from V and 4 bases from J, the junction contained 12 bases not matched to a gene. From germline, CDR1 is SGDLS and CDR2 YYNGEE.

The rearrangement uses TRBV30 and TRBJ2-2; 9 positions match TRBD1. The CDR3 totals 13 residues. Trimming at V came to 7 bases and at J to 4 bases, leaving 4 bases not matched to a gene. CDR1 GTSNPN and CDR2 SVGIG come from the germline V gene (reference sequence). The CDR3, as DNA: TGTGCCTCCCAGACAGGGGGCACCGGGGAGCTGTTTTTT. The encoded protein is CASQTGGTGELFF.

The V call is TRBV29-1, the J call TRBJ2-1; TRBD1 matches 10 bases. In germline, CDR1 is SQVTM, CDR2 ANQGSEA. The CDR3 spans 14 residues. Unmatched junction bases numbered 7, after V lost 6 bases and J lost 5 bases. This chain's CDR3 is CSVRDRGRDNEQFF. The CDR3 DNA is TGCAGCGTGCGGGACAGGGGTCGGGACAATGAGCAGTTCTTC.

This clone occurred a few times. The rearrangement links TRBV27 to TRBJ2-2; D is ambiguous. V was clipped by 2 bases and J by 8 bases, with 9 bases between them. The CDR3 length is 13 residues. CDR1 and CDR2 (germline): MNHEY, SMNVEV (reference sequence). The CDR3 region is CASSLLGLGELFF. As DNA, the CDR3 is TGTGCCAGCAGTTTACTTGGGCTTGGGGAGCTGTTTTTT.

In nucleotides, the CDR3 is TGTGCCACCTGGGGAGGAGGGACTGGCGAGCAGTACTTC. Translating gives CATWGGGTGEQYF. This rearrangement joins TRBV28 to TRBJ2-7; the D gene is possibly TRBD2 (6 bases). Germline lookup yields CDR1 MDHEN and CDR2 SYDVKM. Trimming pared 10 bases from V and 6 bases from J, leaving 19 bases between. This CDR3 has 13 residues.

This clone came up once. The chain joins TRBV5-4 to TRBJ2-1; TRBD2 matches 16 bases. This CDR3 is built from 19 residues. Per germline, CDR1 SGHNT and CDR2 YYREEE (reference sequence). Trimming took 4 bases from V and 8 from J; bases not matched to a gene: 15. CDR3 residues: CASSPGGLAGGPRFDEQFF. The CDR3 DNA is TGTGCCAGCAGCCCGGGGGGACTAGCGGGAGGGCCTAGGTTCGATGAGCAGTTCTTC.

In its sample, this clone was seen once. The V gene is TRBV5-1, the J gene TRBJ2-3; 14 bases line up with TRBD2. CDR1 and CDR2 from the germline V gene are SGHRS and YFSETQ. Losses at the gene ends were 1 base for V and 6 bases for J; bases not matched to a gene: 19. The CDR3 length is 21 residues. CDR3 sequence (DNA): TGCGCCAGCAGCTTGACCTCCTCGGGCTGGAGGACTAGCGGGGGGTCGGATACGCAGTATTTT. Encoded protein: CASSLTSSGWRTSGGSDTQYF. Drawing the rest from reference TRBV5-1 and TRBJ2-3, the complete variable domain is KAGVTQTPRYLIKTRGQQVTLSCSPISGHRSVSWYQQTPGQGLQFLFEYFSETQRNKGNFPGRFSGRQFSNSRSEMNVSTLELGDSALYLCASSLTSSGWRTSGGSDTQYFGPGTRLTVL.

The CDR3 sequence: CSVEDLWGRENNEQFF. DNA for the CDR3: TGCAGCGTTGAAGATCTTTGGGGGAGGGAAAACAATGAGCAGTTCTTC. V and J are TRBV29-1 and TRBJ2-1; 7 bases line up with TRBD2. Germline V gene sequence: CDR1 SQVTM, CDR2 ANQGSEA. The CDR3 length is 16 residues. V was clipped by 0 bases and J by 5 bases; unmatched bases: 10.

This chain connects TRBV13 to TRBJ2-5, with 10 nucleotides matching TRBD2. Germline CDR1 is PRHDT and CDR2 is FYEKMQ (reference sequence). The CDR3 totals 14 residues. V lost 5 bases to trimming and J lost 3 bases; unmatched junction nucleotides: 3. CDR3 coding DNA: TGTGCCAGCAGCCTCACTAGCGGGAAAGAGACCCAGTACTTC. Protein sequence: CASSLTSGKETQYF. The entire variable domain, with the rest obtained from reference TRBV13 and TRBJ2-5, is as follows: AAGVIQSPRHLIKEKRETATLKCYPIPRHDTVYWYQQGPGQDPQFLISFYEKMQSDKGSIPDRFSAQQFSDYHSELNMSSLELGDSALYFCASSLTSGKETQYFGPGTRLLVL.